These 17 T cell receptor beta chains came from one sample sequenced in a study of T-cell memory formation after mild COVID-19. Each CDR3 protein gets one entry after TCRdb re-called the 5' RACE reads with MiXCR. The sample holds 300,000 to 400,000 distinct CDR3 sequences, under 30% seen once. Sequenced input: PBMCs or a T cell subset sorted from them (not recorded which). The receptors were sampled from an adult woman who had mild COVID-19 (a few samples of this study predate the infection). Cell type and time point are not known.

CDR3 residues: CASSLVAVGGNTEAFF. CDR3 coding DNA: TGTGCCAGCAGCTTAGTAGCAGTGGGGGGTAACACTGAAGCTTTCTTT. The rearrangement links TRBV7-2 to TRBJ1-1, with D perhaps TRBD1 (5 bases). The CDR3 sequence is 16 residues long. From germline, CDR1 is SGHTA and CDR2 FQGNSA. V lost 1 base, J lost 2 bases, and 14 bases lay in between.

This chain connects TRBV30 to TRBJ2-1, with D possibly being TRBD1 or TRBD2 (6 bases each). Trimming shortened V by 0 bases and J by 5 bases, and 17 bases separated the two germline ends. CDR3 length equals 16 residues. CDR1 is GTSNPN, CDR2 SVGIG, per germline (reference sequence). The CDR3 nucleotides read TGTGCCTGGAGTGTACATTCGTGGAGGGGGGACAATGAGCAGTTCTTC. Amino acid sequence: CAWSVHSWRGDNEQFF.

This CDR3 reads CASSLRPLRAGGTDTQYF. The CDR3 DNA reads TGTGCCAGCAGCTTAAGGCCCCTGAGGGCGGGGGGCACAGATACGCAGTATTTT. The V and J genes are TRBV7-3 and TRBJ2-3, with TRBD2 matching 7 bases. The V and J ends lost 1 base and 1 base, in that order; junction bases with no gene match: 11. Germline lookup yields CDR1 SGHTA and CDR2 FQGTGA. The CDR3 totals 18 residues.

This chain uses TRBV12-3 or TRBV12-4 with TRBJ2-1, with a possible D match to TRBD2 (6 bases). The V end lost 0 bases, the J end lost 10 bases, and 7 bases lay between the germline ends. The CDR3 runs to 12 residues. In DNA form, the CDR3 reads TGTGCCAGCAGTTTAGCGCGGGGAGAGCAGTTCTTC. This translates into CASSLARGEQFF.

This clonotype was seen a few times. The chain has TRBV6-2 or TRBV6-3 and TRBJ2-1; D unresolved. Trimming pared 2 bases from V and 9 bases from J, leaving 20 bases between. The CDR3 loop spans 16 amino acids. The germline V gene encodes CDR1 MNHEY and CDR2 SVGEGT. This CDR3 reads CASSYNLLFEWGEQFF. As DNA, the CDR3 is TGTGCCAGCAGTTACAATCTGCTATTCGAGTGGGGTGAGCAGTTCTTC.

This clonotype was recorded a few times. This sequence joins TRBV5-1 and TRBJ2-7, with a tentative D call TRBD1 (6 bases). Trimming cost V 0 bases and J 5 bases, with 12 bases left between them. The CDR3 runs to 14 residues. CDR1 and CDR2 (germline): SGHRS, YFSETQ. As DNA, the CDR3 is TGCGCCAGCAGCTTGGGGGCGGACAGCAACGAGCAGTACTTC. Its translation is CASSLGADSNEQYF.

This clonotype was seen only a few times. This rearrangement joins TRBV5-1 to TRBJ2-1; 10 nucleotides match TRBD2. CDR3 length: 20 residues. The V gene end was trimmed by 0 bases and the J gene end by 5 bases; junction bases not matched to a gene: 17. Germline-derived CDR1 and CDR2 are SGHRS and YFSETQ. The CDR3 DNA sequence: TGCGCCAGCAGCTTGGAGACACCCACAACACTAGCGGGGACGGACAATGAGCAGTTCTTC. Amino acid sequence: CASSLETPTTLAGTDNEQFF.

There are a few counts of this clonotype. The V gene is TRBV11-2, the J gene TRBJ1-1, with 10 nucleotides matching TRBD1. The V gene's germline CDR1 is SGHAT and CDR2 FQNNGV. The CDR3 is 13 amino acids. Trimming took 5 bases from V and 5 from J; bases not matched to a gene: 2. The CDR3 here is CASSMDRGTEAFF. CDR3 DNA: TGTGCCAGCAGCATGGACAGGGGGACTGAAGCTTTCTTT.

This chain links TRBV12-3 or TRBV12-4 with TRBJ1-3, with D unclear. The CDR3 runs to 17 residues. V was trimmed by 3 bases and J by 1 base, leaving 16 bases between them. In DNA, the CDR3 is TGTGCCAGCAGTTTTAGAAAGGGCGATGGTTCTGGAAACACCATATATTTT. It is translated as CASSFRKGDGSGNTIYF.

This clonotype has ten or more counts. The V and J genes are TRBV5-4 and TRBJ1-1, with a weak D call TRBD1 (6 bases). The CDR3 is made up of 15 amino acids. With 3 bases removed from V and 0 bases from J, the gap between germline ends came to 12 bases. Germline V CDR1 and CDR2: SGHNT, YYREEE (reference sequence). The CDR3 DNA reads as TGTGCCAGCAGCTCAGGGGAGAGGATGAACACTGAAGCTTTCTTT. This codes for CASSSGERMNTEAFF.

The chain uses TRBV12-3 or TRBV12-4 and TRBJ2-3; D is unresolved. V lost 7 bases, J lost 4 bases, and 9 bases lay in between. This CDR3 spans 12 amino acids. In DNA, the CDR3 is TGTGCCAGCATGGGGTTTCCAGATACGCAGTATTTT. Amino acids: CASMGFPDTQYF.

The chain combines TRBV11-2 with TRBJ2-1; 12 nucleotides agree with TRBD2. Trimming took 6 bases from V and 4 from J; bases not matched to a gene: 4. The V gene's germline CDR1 is SGHAT and CDR2 FQNNGV. The CDR3 extends over 15 amino acids. CDR3 in amino acids: CASRTTSGGYNEQFF. In DNA form, the CDR3 reads TGTGCCAGCAGGACAACTAGCGGGGGGTACAATGAGCAGTTCTTC.

The genes are TRBV5-1 and TRBJ2-1; D is unclear. V was clipped by 4 bases and J by 5 bases, with 10 bases between them. The CDR3 is 13 amino acids. CDR1 is SGHRS, CDR2 YFSETQ, per germline. The CDR3 DNA reads as TGCGCCAGCAGCGCCCTGGAGAACAATGAGCAGTTCTTC. Amino acids: CASSALENNEQFF.

At least ten counts were recorded for this clonotype. This CDR3 is CASSYQGAVVDEQFF. The CDR3 nucleotides are TGTGCCAGCAGTTACCAGGGGGCGGTGGTCGATGAGCAGTTCTTC. The V and J genes are TRBV6-5 and TRBJ2-1, with 8 bases aligning to TRBD1. This CDR3 is 15 amino acids long. V lost 2 bases to trimming and J lost 8 bases; unmatched junction nucleotides: 8. Germline loops: CDR1 MNHEY, CDR2 SVGAGI.

This clonotype was recorded many times. This sequence joins TRBV6-2 or TRBV6-3 and TRBJ2-1; 11 bases match TRBD2. Germline-derived CDR1 and CDR2 are MNHEY and SVGEGT. This CDR3 contains 17 residues. The V gene end was trimmed by 5 bases and the J gene end by 0 bases; junction bases not matched to a gene: 6. CDR3 sequence reads: CASSGLAGPHSYNEQFF. Here the CDR3 DNA reads TGTGCCAGCAGTGGACTAGCGGGTCCTCACTCCTACAATGAGCAGTTCTTC.

The rearrangement uses TRBV7-6 and TRBJ1-1; no firm D call. V gave up 1 base and J gave up 1 base, with 13 bases separating them. The CDR3 has 16 residues. Germline assignment: CDR1 SGHVS and CDR2 FNYEAQ. CDR3: CASSLDTFVENTEAFF. The DNA for the CDR3 is TGTGCCAGCAGCTTAGATACGTTCGTAGAGAACACTGAAGCTTTCTTT.

The sample holds a few counts of this clonotype. The CDR3: CASSPGLALTGELFF. CDR3 sequence (DNA): TGTGCCAGCAGTCCGGGACTAGCTCTAACCGGGGAGCTGTTTTTT. The chain combines TRBV12-3 or TRBV12-4 with TRBJ2-2, with TRBD2 identical over 9 bases. The CDR3 runs to 15 residues. V gave up 5 bases and J gave up 5 bases; unmatched junction bases: 6.